These 10 T cell receptor beta chains were all obtained from the same sample, sequenced in a study of Graves' ophthalmopathy and Graves' hyperthyroidism. The authors amplified TCR beta CDR3 regions from RNA transcripts. First-round RT-PCR with HTBI primers preceded a second-round multiplex PCR. One entry per CDR3 protein results from TCRdb running MiXCR on the multiplex PCR reads. The sample consists of 450,000 or so distinct CDR3 sequences, roughly an eighth of them appearing once. Material for sequencing was blood. The receptors originated from a woman aged 25 to 39 with Graves' ophthalmopathy.

In this sample, this clonotype turned up many times. The chain uses TRBV12-3 or TRBV12-4 and TRBJ1-3; D is unclear. The CDR3 consists of 14 residues. The ends were cut back, 7 bases at V and 0 bases at J, with 10 bases in the middle. CDR3 sequence: CASIPWDSGNTIYF. For the CDR3, the DNA is TGTGCCAGCATCCCCTGGGACTCTGGAAACACCATATATTTT.

This clonotype was picked up many times. The chain has TRBV18 and TRBJ1-2; D remains ambiguous. Germline V gene data show CDR1 as KGHSH and CDR2 as LQKENI. The V gene lost 2 bases and the J gene lost 5 bases, with 12 bases spanning the gap. The length of the CDR3 is 14 residues. The CDR3 spells CASSPDDLGYGYTF. Written as DNA, the CDR3 is TGTGCCAGCTCACCAGATGACCTGGGGTATGGCTACACCTTC.

This clonotype has a count of ten or more. The chain employs TRBV6-1 and TRBJ2-7; 9 nucleotides line up with TRBD1. Germline CDR1 MNHNS, CDR2 SASEGT. Trimming took 6 bases from V and 2 from J; bases not matched to a gene: 8. The CDR3 loop spans 15 amino acids. CDR3 sequence: CASSRDRAGTYEQYF. CDR3 sequence (DNA): TGTGCCAGCAGCCGGGACAGGGCAGGGACCTACGAGCAGTACTTC.

This clonotype was seen ten or more times. J is TRBJ2-7 and V is TRBV20-1; the D gene could be TRBD1 or TRBD2 (5 bases each). The CDR3 consists of 14 residues. The V gene lost 3 bases and the J gene lost 3 bases, with 15 bases spanning the gap. Germline values: CDR1 DFQATT, CDR2 SNEGSKA (reference sequence). The CDR3 region is CSARTGRGVYEQYF. CDR3 nucleotides: TGCAGTGCTAGGACGGGACGAGGAGTCTACGAGCAGTACTTC.

Many counts were recorded for this clonotype. CDR3 residues: CASSPTSSSIWGANVLTF. Here the CDR3 DNA reads TGTGCCAGCAGTCCGACTAGCAGTTCGATTTGGGGGGCCAACGTCCTGACTTTC. V and J are TRBV6-2 or TRBV6-3 and TRBJ2-6; 7 bases are shared with TRBD2. CDR1 MNHEY and CDR2 SVGEGT come from the germline V gene. CDR3 size: 18 residues. V gave up 5 bases and J gave up 4 bases; unmatched junction bases: 14.

The chain recombines TRBV28 with TRBJ2-2; 8 bases agree with TRBD2. The V gene end was trimmed by 4 bases and the J gene end by 8 bases; junction bases not matched to a gene: 18. The CDR3 length is 18 residues. Germline CDR1 reads MDHEN; CDR2 reads SYDVKM. CDR3 coding DNA: TGTGCCAGCAGTTCCACCGGGACTAGTTTAGCTCGGTCTGGGGAGCTGTTTTTT. This sequence encodes CASSSTGTSLARSGELFF.

Only a few counts were recorded for this clonotype. V usage is TRBV5-1 and J usage is TRBJ2-7; 11 bases match TRBD2. The CDR3 extends over 18 amino acids. The ends lost 0 bases at V and 0 bases at J; junction bases unmatched: 8. The germline gives CDR1 SGHRS, CDR2 YFSETQ. CDR3: CASSLEASGRTLSYEQYF. CDR3 DNA sequence: TGCGCCAGCAGCTTGGAGGCTAGCGGGAGGACCCTCTCCTACGAGCAGTACTTC.

Comments on this clonotype: A read error is possible here, since a much larger clone lies one base away. This chain connects TRBV5-1 to TRBJ1-1; D remains unclear. The CDR3 runs 14 residues. The germline V gene encodes CDR1 SGHRS and CDR2 YFSETQ. The CDR3 DNA sequence: TGCGCCATCAGCTATACAGACCCCACACGGGGAGCTTTCTTT. Translation gives CAISYTDPTRGAFF.

V gene TRBV12-3 or TRBV12-4 combines with J gene TRBJ2-7, with D hard to call. This CDR3 spans 13 amino acids. V was cut by 4 bases and J by 5 bases, with 12 bases left in between. The CDR3 bases are TGTGCCAGCAGTTACTATACAGCCAACGAGCAGTACTTC. Translation gives CASSYYTANEQYF.

This clonotype was seen repeatedly, ten times or more. This chain joins TRBV28 and TRBJ1-1; D is possibly TRBD1 (6 bases). V was cut by 7 bases and J by 1 base, with 16 bases left in between. This CDR3 has 15 residues. Germline CDR1 reads MDHEN; CDR2 reads SYDVKM. The CDR3 DNA reads as TGTGCCAGCATCGGGGGGGGACACCAGAACACTGAAGCTTTCTTT. Translation: CASIGGGHQNTEAFF.